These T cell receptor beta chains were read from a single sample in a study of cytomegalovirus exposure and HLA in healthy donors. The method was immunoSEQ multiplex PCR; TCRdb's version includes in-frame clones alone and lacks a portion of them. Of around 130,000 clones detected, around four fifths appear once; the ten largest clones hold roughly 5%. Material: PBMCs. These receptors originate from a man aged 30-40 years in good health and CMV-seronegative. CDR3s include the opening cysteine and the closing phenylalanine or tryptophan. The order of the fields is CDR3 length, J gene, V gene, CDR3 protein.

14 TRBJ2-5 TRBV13 CASSLREVERTQYF
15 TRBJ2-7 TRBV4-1 CASSQALAELTGQYF
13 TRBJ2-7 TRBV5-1 CASSPGLRYEQYF
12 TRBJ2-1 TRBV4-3 CASSQDRSEQFF
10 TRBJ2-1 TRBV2 CASAGNEQFF
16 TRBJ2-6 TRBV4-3 CASSQDRGAGANVLTF
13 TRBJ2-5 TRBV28 CATTYSGKETQYF
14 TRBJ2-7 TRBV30 CAWSVSSGAYEQYF
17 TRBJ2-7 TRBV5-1 CASSLGGLAGGIHEQYF
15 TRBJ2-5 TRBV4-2 CASSQDRGIQETQYF
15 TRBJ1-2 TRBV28 CASSLSWTGGHGYTF
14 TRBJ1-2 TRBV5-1 CASSSLRGNYGYTF
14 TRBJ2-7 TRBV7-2 CASSLLGQGSKQYF
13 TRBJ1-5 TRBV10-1 CASSEAGDQPQHF
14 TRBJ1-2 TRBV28 CASSLFWSGDGYTF
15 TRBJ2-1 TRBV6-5 CASSYSPLAAGEQFF
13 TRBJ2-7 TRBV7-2 CASSLNTLHEQYF
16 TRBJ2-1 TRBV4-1 CASSQFRSGGYNEQFF
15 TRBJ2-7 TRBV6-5 CASRPSRLAPYEQYF
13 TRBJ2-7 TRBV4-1 CASSLDRGLEQYF
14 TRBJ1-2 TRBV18 CASSPPDRNYGYTF
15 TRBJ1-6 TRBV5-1 CASSQGTALNSPLHF
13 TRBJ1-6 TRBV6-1 CASRDRDNSPLHF
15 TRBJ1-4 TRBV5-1 CASSLGGSWGEKLFF
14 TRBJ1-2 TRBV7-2 CASSFTGANYGYTF
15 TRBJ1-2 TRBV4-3 CASSQDSQGRYGYTF
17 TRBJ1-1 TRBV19 CASSIWLLIHTNTEAFF
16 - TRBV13 CASSLGLGDSTYEQYF
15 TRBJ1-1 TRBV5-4 CASSLGTGGSTEAFF
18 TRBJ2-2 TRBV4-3 CASSQGLAGAVTTGELFF
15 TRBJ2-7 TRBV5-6 CASSFGVGESYEQYF
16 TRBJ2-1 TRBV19 CASSPRLAGDYNEQFF
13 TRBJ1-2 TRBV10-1 CASSVHRESGYTF
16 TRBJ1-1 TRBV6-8 CASTQGRDSQGTEAFF
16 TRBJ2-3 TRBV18 CASSPRASVNTDTQYF
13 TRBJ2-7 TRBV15 CATSRVRDHEQYF
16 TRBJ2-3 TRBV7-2 CASSYPVGGAEDTQYF
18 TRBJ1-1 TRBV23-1 CASSQSSIRDSVNTEAFF
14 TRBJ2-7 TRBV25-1 CASSGRGAGGEQYF
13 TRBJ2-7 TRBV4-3 CASSQAGAYEQYF
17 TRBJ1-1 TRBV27 CASNSPTGGWGKTEAFF
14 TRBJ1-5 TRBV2 CASRTMPSNQPQHF
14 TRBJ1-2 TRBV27 CASSETGGGYGYTF
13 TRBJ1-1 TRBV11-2 CASSLTVGFGAFF
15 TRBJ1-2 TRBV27 CASSRDRGAGYGYTF
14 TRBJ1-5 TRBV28 CASRMAGSNQPQHF
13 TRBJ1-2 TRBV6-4 CASRGDRGGGYTF
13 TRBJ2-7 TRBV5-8 CASSLDGQGAMYF
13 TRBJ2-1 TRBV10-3 CAITSGSYNEQFF
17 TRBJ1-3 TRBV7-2 CASSLTHPDTSGNTIYF
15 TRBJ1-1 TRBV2 CASRYPQGKLTEAFF
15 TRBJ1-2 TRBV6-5 CAAWTGGNINYGYTF
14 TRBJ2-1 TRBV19 CASSIGVFSNEQFF
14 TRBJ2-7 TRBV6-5 CASSYSPGFYEQYF
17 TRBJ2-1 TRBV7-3 CASSFTGTSGSGGEQFF
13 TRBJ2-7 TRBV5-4 CASSLRQTYEQYF
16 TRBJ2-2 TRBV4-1 CASSQGVAANTGELFF